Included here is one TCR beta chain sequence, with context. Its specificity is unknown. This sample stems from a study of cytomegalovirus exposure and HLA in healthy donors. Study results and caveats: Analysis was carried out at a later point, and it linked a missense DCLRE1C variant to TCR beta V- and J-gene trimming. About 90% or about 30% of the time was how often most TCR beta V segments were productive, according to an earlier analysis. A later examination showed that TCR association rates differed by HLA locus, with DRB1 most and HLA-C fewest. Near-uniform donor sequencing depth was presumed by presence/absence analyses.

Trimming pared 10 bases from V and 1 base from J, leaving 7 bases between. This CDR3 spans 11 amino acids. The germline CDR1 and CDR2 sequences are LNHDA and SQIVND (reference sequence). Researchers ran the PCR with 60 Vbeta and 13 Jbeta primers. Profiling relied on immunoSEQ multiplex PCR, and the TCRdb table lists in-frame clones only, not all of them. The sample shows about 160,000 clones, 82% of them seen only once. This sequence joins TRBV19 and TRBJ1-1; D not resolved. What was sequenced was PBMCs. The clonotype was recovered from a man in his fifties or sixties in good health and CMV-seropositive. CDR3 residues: CATGRNTEAFF. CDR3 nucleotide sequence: TGTGCCACCGGTCGGAACACTGAAGCTTTCTTT.